The 5 T cell receptor beta chains reported below all come from one sample, sequenced in a study of CD8+ T cells in alopecia areata. RNA was extracted and reverse transcribed into cDNA as the sequencing template. Method: immunoSEQ multiplex PCR; TCRdb's copy keeps in-frame clones and lacks some. The table lists about 200,000 clones, approximately 61% of them singletons. Treatment noted: oral pan-JAK inhibitor, 5-10 mg twice daily. Sequences were derived from CD4+ T cells sorted from blood, sampled at week 24, from a patient treated with tofacitinib. These receptors were obtained from a human donor with alopecia areata.

The chain combines TRBV25-1 with TRBJ2-5; TRBD1 aligns across 11 bases. The CDR3 is 15 residues long. Losses at the gene ends were 5 bases for V and 0 bases for J; bases not matched to a gene: 2. The germline V gene encodes CDR1 MGHDK and CDR2 SYGVNS. CDR3 DNA: TGTGCCAGCAGTCGGGACAGGGGGTACCAAGAGACCCAGTACTTC. Translation gives CASSRDRGYQETQYF.

This clone has only a few counts. J is TRBJ1-6 and V is TRBV30, with 7 bases lining up with TRBD1. Germline V lookup: CDR1 GTSNPN, CDR2 SVGIG (reference sequence). The V segment lost 1 base and the J segment 7 bases; nucleotides outside the gene matches: 4. The CDR3 loop spans 14 amino acids. In DNA, the CDR3 is TGTGCCTGGAGTGCAGAGACAGGGAATTCACCCCTCCACTTT. It specifies CAWSAETGNSPLHF.

The chain combines TRBV5-1 with TRBJ2-2, with D maybe TRBD1 (6 bases). The V gene lost 0 bases and the J gene lost 4 bases, with 13 bases spanning the gap. Germline V gives CDR1 SGHRS, CDR2 YFSETQ. The CDR3 loop spans 16 amino acids. CDR3 sequence (DNA): TGCGCCAGCAGCTTGGATTGGCAGGGGTCCACCGGGGAGCTGTTTTTT. Encoded protein: CASSLDWQGSTGELFF.

V is TRBV2 and J is TRBJ2-3, with 10 bases aligning to TRBD1. Trimming removed 6 bases from V and 8 bases from J; junction bases left unmatched: 8. The germline gives CDR1 SNHLY, CDR2 FYNNEI. The CDR3 has 14 amino acids. CDR3 region: CASSLGTGVGTQYF. CDR3 nucleotides: TGTGCCAGCAGCCTCGGGACAGGGGTGGGTACGCAGTATTTT. The variable domain in full, with the rest retrieved from reference TRBV2 and TRBJ2-3, is EPEVTQTPSHQVTQMGQEVILRCVPISNHLYFYWYRQILGQKVEFLVSFYNNEISEKSEIFDDQFSVERPDGSNFTLKIRSTKLEDSAMYFCASSLGTGVGTQYFGPGTRLTVL.

This clone has just a few counts. This rearrangement joins TRBV7-2 to TRBJ2-7, with 7 bases that match TRBD2. V trimming: 3 bases; J trimming: 2 bases; junction bases outside the gene matches: 1. The CDR3 totals 13 residues. Germline-derived CDR1 and CDR2 are SGHTA and FQGNSA. CDR3 loop: CASSLRGTYEQYF. The CDR3 DNA follows: TGTGCCAGCAGCTTGCGGGGGACCTACGAGCAGTACTTC.